One and the same sample provided the 31 T cell receptor beta chains below, sequenced in a study of cytomegalovirus exposure and HLA in healthy donors. PCR employed 60 Vbeta and 13 Jbeta primers. Libraries were prepared by immunoSEQ multiplex PCR; TCRdb keeps only in-frame clonotypes and omits some of them. Counted here are under 150,000 clones, around 84% occurring once; the ten biggest clones make up about 2.2%. The sequenced material came from PBMCs. The receptors originated from a man aged 45-60 years in good health and CMV-seronegative.

The chain carries TRBV27 and TRBJ1-1, with D perhaps TRBD1 (6 bases). Trimming took off 3 bases at V and 6 bases at J, with 14 bases between the two ends. CDR1 is MNHEY and CDR2 is SMNVEV in the germline V gene (reference sequence). The CDR3 loop spans 14 amino acids. The chain's CDR3 is CASSFGLDRPEAFF. CDR3 nucleotides: TGTGCCAGCAGTTTCGGGTTGGACAGACCTGAAGCTTTCTTT.

CDR3 loop: CSARSGREQYF. Written as DNA, the CDR3 is TGCAGTGCTAGGAGCGGGCGCGAGCAGTACTTC. The rearrangement uses TRBV20-1 and TRBJ2-7; perhaps TRBD2 as D (6 bases). This CDR3 has 11 residues. Germline CDR1 DFQATT, CDR2 SNEGSKA (reference sequence). The V and J ends lost 3 bases and 6 bases respectively, with 9 bases between them.

The chain joins TRBV11-3 to TRBJ2-1, with D perhaps matching TRBD2 (7 bases). V shed 0 bases and J shed 3 bases, with 15 bases lying between them. The CDR3 runs 17 residues. Germline V gene lookup returns CDR1 SGHNT and CDR2 YENEEA. Written as DNA, the CDR3 is TGTGCCAGCAGCTTAGATGGGGGGGGCGCTTTCTACAATGAGCAGTTCTTC. The encoded protein is CASSLDGGGAFYNEQFF.

This sequence joins TRBV7-3 and TRBJ1-2; D is possibly TRBD1 (5 bases). Trimming cost V 0 bases and J 14 bases, with 13 bases left between them. CDR1 is SGHTA and CDR2 is FQGTGA in the germline V gene. CDR3 length: 12 amino acids. The CDR3 spells CASSLTGGGLTF. The CDR3 DNA reads TGTGCCAGCAGCTTAACCGGGGGAGGTCTTACCTTC.

V gene TRBV5-1 combines with J gene TRBJ2-6; D call uncertain. Germline V gives CDR1 SGHRS, CDR2 YFSETQ. The CDR3 length is 15 residues. V shed 0 bases and J shed 0 bases, with 4 bases lying between them. The CDR3 reads CASSLVSSGANVLTF. The CDR3 coding sequence is TGCGCCAGCAGCTTGGTCAGCTCTGGGGCCAACGTCCTGACTTTC.

The J gene is TRBJ2-2, the V gene TRBV6-1; weak D call: TRBD2 (5 bases). This CDR3 has 15 residues. CDR1 and CDR2 from the germline V gene are MNHNS and SASEGT. V lost 5 bases, J lost 0 bases, and 10 bases lay in between. CDR3 residues: CASSLTKANTGELFF. The DNA of the CDR3 is TGTGCCAGCAGTCTGACTAAGGCGAACACCGGGGAGCTGTTTTTT.

The gene calls are TRBV5-1 and TRBJ2-1, with TRBD2 identical over 7 bases. Germline CDR1 reads SGHRS; CDR2 reads YFSETQ. The CDR3 runs 14 residues. Trimming cost V 4 bases and J 8 bases; bases outside gene matches: 9. CDR3 sequence: CASSPGLYSHEQFF. In DNA, the CDR3 is TGCGCCAGCAGCCCGGGACTATACAGCCATGAGCAGTTCTTC.

The V gene is TRBV30, the J gene TRBJ2-3; 9 nucleotides align to TRBD2. The CDR3 totals 18 residues. V dropped 2 bases and J dropped 0; count of bases not matched to a gene: 12. The V gene's germline CDR1 is GTSNPN and CDR2 SVGIG (reference sequence). The CDR3 DNA follows: TGTGCCTGGAGTATCGTAAGCGGGGGGACCTCTAGCACAGATACGCAGTATTTT. It yields the protein CAWSIVSGGTSSTDTQYF.

CDR3 sequence (DNA): TGTGCCAGTAGTGCCCAGGACAGGAGGTACTATGGCTACACCTTC. As protein: CASSAQDRRYYGYTF. The chain links TRBV19 to TRBJ1-2, with TRBD1 matching 7 bases. The ends lost 5 bases at V and 3 bases at J; junction bases unmatched: 9. CDR3 size: 15 residues. Germline V gives CDR1 LNHDA, CDR2 SQIVND (reference sequence). The full variable domain, in which reference TRBV19 and TRBJ1-2 provide the parts outside the CDR3, is DGGITQSPKYLFRKEGQNVTLSCEQNLNHDAMYWYRQDPGQGLRLIYYSQIVNDFQKGDIAEGYSVSREKKESFPLTVTSAQKNPTAFYLCASSAQDRRYYGYTFGSGTRLTVV.

This chain uses TRBV5-1 with TRBJ1-2, with 10 bases matching TRBD1. The germline V gene encodes CDR1 SGHRS and CDR2 YFSETQ. V lost 1 base to trimming and J lost 1 base; unmatched junction nucleotides: 1. The CDR3 is 15 amino acids. The CDR3 sequence: CASSLRDRGNYGYTF. In DNA, the CDR3 is TGCGCCAGCAGCTTGAGGGACAGGGGTAACTATGGCTACACCTTC.

The chain is built from TRBV28 and TRBJ2-6; 9 positions agree with TRBD1. Germline CDR1 MDHEN, CDR2 SYDVKM. J gave up 0 bases and V 7 bases, and 4 bases lay outside the gene matches. This CDR3 is built from 16 residues. DNA for the CDR3: TGTGCCAGCACCCAACAGGGGGCCTCTGGGGCCAACGTCCTGACTTTC. Encoded protein: CASTQQGASGANVLTF. Full variable domain (outside the CDR3, taken from reference TRBV28 and TRBJ2-6): DVKVTQSSRYLVKRTGEKVFLECVQDMDHENMFWYRQDPGLGLRLIYFSYDVKMKEKGDIPEGYSVSREKKERFSLILESASTNQTSMYLCASTQQGASGANVLTFGAGSRLTVL.

The chain carries TRBV29-1 and TRBJ2-1; 10 nucleotides align to TRBD2. The V gene's germline CDR1 is SQVTM and CDR2 ANQGSEA. V dropped 7 bases and J dropped 1; count of bases not matched to a gene: 19. The CDR3 has 19 residues. The CDR3, as DNA: TGCAGCGCGGGGACCGGGACTAGCGTCCAAGGAGGGTCCTACAATGAGCAGTTCTTC. It yields the protein CSAGTGTSVQGGSYNEQFF.

The rearrangement uses TRBV27 and TRBJ1-1; 7 bases fit TRBD1. This CDR3 has 17 amino acids. CDR1 MNHEY and CDR2 SMNVEV come from the germline V gene (reference sequence). The J segment lost 3 bases and the V segment lost 4 bases, leaving 14 bases of the junction unmatched. Here the CDR3 reads CASSSKTPGQWYTEAFF. CDR3 DNA: TGTGCCAGCAGTTCAAAAACCCCGGGACAGTGGTACACTGAAGCTTTCTTT.

This rearrangement joins TRBV6-5 to TRBJ2-4; D gene uncertain. CDR3 length equals 15 residues. Trimming shortened V by 4 bases and J by 0 bases, and 10 bases separated the two germline ends. Germline CDR1 reads MNHEY; CDR2 reads SVGAGI. CDR3 coding DNA: TGTGCCAGCAGTTCAATGAGACTAGCCAAAAACATTCAGTACTTC. Its protein is CASSSMRLAKNIQYF.

The chain combines TRBV19 with TRBJ2-2; no clear D gene. From germline, CDR1 is LNHDA and CDR2 SQIVND (reference sequence). CDR3 size: 15 residues. Trimming removed 3 bases at V and 6 bases at J, with 14 bases between. This CDR3 is CASSIELSGSGELFF. The CDR3 coding sequence is TGTGCCAGTAGTATCGAGCTATCAGGTTCCGGGGAGCTGTTTTTT.

The chain joins TRBV14 to TRBJ2-7; D is perhaps TRBD2 (6 bases). CDR1 and CDR2 (germline): SGHDN, FVKESK. V was trimmed by 4 bases and J by 2 bases, leaving 15 bases between them. The CDR3 length is 15 residues. CDR3 in amino acids: CASSPRLDPTYEQYF. CDR3 sequence (DNA): TGTGCCAGCAGCCCTCGACTAGACCCCACCTACGAGCAGTACTTC. The full variable domain, in which reference TRBV14 and TRBJ2-7 provide the parts outside the CDR3, is EAGVTQFPSHSVIEKGQTVTLRCDPISGHDNLYWYRRVMGKEIKFLLHFVKESKQDESGMPNNRFLAERTGGTYSTLKVQPAELEDSGVYFCASSPRLDPTYEQYFGPGTRLTVT.

The chain links TRBV11-2 to TRBJ2-1; D call uncertain. CDR3 size: 13 residues. The germline CDR1 and CDR2 sequences are SGHAT and FQNNGV. Trimming took 7 bases from V and 4 from J, leaving 11 bases between them. DNA of the CDR3: TGTGCCAGCATATCGTCCACTTACAATGAGCAGTTCTTC. Translation: CASISSTYNEQFF.

This chain joins TRBV2 and TRBJ1-2, with D hard to call. The CDR3 is made up of 16 amino acids. CDR1 and CDR2 from the germline V gene are SNHLY and FYNNEI. V lost 1 base and J 8 bases, leaving 20 bases between the germline ends. CDR3 residues: CASSEDQRRTSGGYTF. CDR3 coding DNA: TGTGCCAGCAGTGAAGACCAAAGACGGACGTCGGGGGGCTACACCTTC.

This clone has a handful of counts. This same CDR3 is encoded by further DNA sequences in the sample. The V gene is TRBV29-1, the J gene TRBJ2-7, with 10 positions matching TRBD1. The trim removed 1 base at V and 4 bases at J, leaving 1 base unmatched. The CDR3 runs 13 residues. Per germline, CDR1 SQVTM and CDR2 ANQGSEA. The DNA of the CDR3 is TGCAGCGTTGAAGGGACAGGGGGATACGAGCAGTACTTC. As protein: CSVEGTGGYEQYF.

The rearrangement uses TRBV20-1 and TRBJ1-5; D not certain. Germline V CDR1 and CDR2: DFQATT, SNEGSKA (reference sequence). CDR3 length: 10 residues. Between the trimmed V and J ends, which lost 6 bases and 11 bases, there was a span of 11 bases. The CDR3 loop is CSAKGGTQHF. The CDR3 nucleotides read TGCAGTGCCAAGGGAGGCACCCAGCATTTT.

The V call is TRBV7-8, the J call TRBJ1-5, with a tentative D call TRBD1 (6 bases). The CDR3 contains 19 residues. Per germline, CDR1 SGHVS and CDR2 FQNEAQ. Trimming cost V 1 base and J 0 bases, with 19 bases left between them. CDR3 bases: TGTGCCAGCAGCTTAGGGCAAGCGTGGGGACAATCTAGCAATCAGCCCCAGCATTTT. It encodes CASSLGQAWGQSSNQPQHF. The full variable domain, in which reference TRBV7-8 and TRBJ1-5 provide the parts outside the CDR3, is GAGVSQSPRYKVAKRGQDVALRCDPISGHVSLFWYQQALGQGPEFLTYFQNEAQLDKSGLPSDRFFAERPEGSVSTLKIQRTQQEDSAVYLCASSLGQAWGQSSNQPQHFGDGTRLSIL.

The chain carries TRBV5-5 and TRBJ2-3; 14 bases are a match to TRBD2. CDR3 size: 15 residues. V lost 4 bases to trimming and J lost 12 bases; unmatched junction nucleotides: 10. Per the germline V gene, CDR1 is SGHKS and CDR2 is YYEKEE (reference sequence). The CDR3 loop reads CASSPPGLAGAIQYF. CDR3 coding DNA: TGTGCCAGCAGCCCACCGGGACTAGCGGGGGCGATACAGTATTTT.

This clone was seen a single time. The sample holds other DNA sequences that translate to the same CDR3. The rearrangement uses TRBV5-6 and TRBJ2-5; D is ambiguous. Trimming removed 1 base from V and 5 bases from J, with 3 bases in between. The germline V gene encodes CDR1 SGHDT and CDR2 YYEEEE. This CDR3 contains 11 residues. CDR3 in DNA: TGTGCCAGCAGCTTGTCGGAGACCCAGTACTTC. Its translation is CASSLSETQYF.

The chain uses TRBV7-6 and TRBJ1-1; possible D gene TRBD1, 6 bases. The V end lost 1 base, the J end lost 4 bases, and 22 bases lay between the germline ends. The germline gives CDR1 SGHVS, CDR2 FNYEAQ. This CDR3 comprises 18 residues. The CDR3 reads CASSLVPPVPGVGTEAFF. In DNA, the CDR3 is TGTGCCAGCAGCTTAGTCCCTCCCGTGCCAGGGGTTGGCACTGAAGCTTTCTTT. Variable domain in full (rest from reference TRBV7-6 and TRBJ1-1): GAGVSQSPRYKVTKRGQDVALRCDPISGHVSLYWYRQALGQGPEFLTYFNYEAQQDKSGLPNDRFSAERPEGSISTLTIQRTEQRDSAMYRCASSLVPPVPGVGTEAFFGQGTRLTVV.

This clone is a singleton in its sample. V is TRBV6-1 and J is TRBJ2-7, with 9 bases aligning to TRBD1. This CDR3 region has 14 residues. Germline lookup yields CDR1 MNHNS and CDR2 SASEGT. The V segment lost 7 bases and the J segment 0 bases; nucleotides outside the gene matches: 4. The DNA of the CDR3 is TGTGCCAGCAATGGACAGGGGCTCTCCTACGAGCAGTACTTC. This codes for CASNGQGLSYEQYF.

The chain carries TRBV7-2 and TRBJ1-4, with 7 nucleotides matching TRBD1. The J segment lost 7 bases and the V segment lost 7 bases, leaving 6 bases of the junction unmatched. Germline assignment: CDR1 SGHTA and CDR2 FQGNSA. This CDR3 region has 13 residues. In DNA, the CDR3 is TGTGCCAGCACGAGGGGGCTAACTGAAAAACTGTTTTTT. The encoded protein is CASTRGLTEKLFF.

The chain uses TRBV6-5 and TRBJ2-7; maybe TRBD1 (6 bases). V was cut by 4 bases and J by 0 bases, with 13 bases left in between. Germline CDR1 and CDR2: MNHEY and SVGAGI. The CDR3 covers 15 residues. CDR3 sequence reads: CASSFTGFSSYEQYF. DNA of the CDR3: TGTGCCAGCAGTTTCACAGGGTTCAGCTCCTACGAGCAGTACTTC.

This chain uses TRBV12-5 with TRBJ1-1; 12 bases map to TRBD1. The CDR3 totals 16 residues. V was pared by 1 base and J by 6 bases, with 6 bases of the junction left unmatched. Germline-derived CDR1 and CDR2 are LGHNT and FRNRAP. The chain's CDR3 is CASGLGRDRGQAEAFF. CDR3 in DNA: TGTGCTAGTGGTTTGGGCCGGGACAGGGGGCAGGCTGAAGCTTTCTTT.

V is TRBV7-8 and J is TRBJ2-1, with 7 bases lining up with TRBD2. Trimming took 5 bases from V and 0 from J; bases not matched to a gene: 13. This CDR3 spans 18 amino acids. Germline V lookup: CDR1 SGHVS, CDR2 FQNEAQ. The CDR3 protein is CASSPGVAGSSSYNEQFF. The CDR3 nucleotides are TGTGCCAGCAGCCCCGGGGTAGCGGGTTCCAGCTCCTACAATGAGCAGTTCTTC.

The genes are TRBV11-3 and TRBJ2-2; D might be TRBD1 (5 bases). The CDR3 covers 14 residues. The germline V and J ends were trimmed by 6 bases and 2 bases, with 10 bases remaining between them. Germline V gene lookup returns CDR1 SGHNT and CDR2 YENEEA. CDR3 residues: CASSGQGNTGELFF. CDR3 DNA sequence: TGTGCCAGCAGTGGGCAGGGTAACACCGGGGAGCTGTTTTTT.

Note on this clone: The sample holds other DNA sequences that translate to the same CDR3. This rearrangement joins TRBV1 to TRBJ2-7; TRBD2, the D gene given by the table, was not confirmed from the DNA. TRBV1 is tagged as a pseudogene. This CDR3 spans 15 amino acids. The chain's CDR3 is CTSSQGGLVIVEQYF. CDR3 bases: TGCACCAGCAGCCAAGGGGGACTAGTAATTGTCGAGCAGTACTTC.